Shown below are 19 T cell receptor beta chains from a single sample sequenced in a study of blood T cell repertoires in COVID-19. TCRdb's table, derived via immunoSEQ multiplex PCR, lists solely in-frame clones and lacks some. The repertoire holds around 280,000 clones, around 86% seen once, with 2% to 2.5% in the top ten. The sequencing sample was made of peripheral blood. The receptors here all came from a woman aged 30 to 39 who had recovered from COVID-19.

The chain is built from TRBV11-2 and TRBJ2-1; D gene uncertain. Germline V CDR1 and CDR2: SGHAT, FQNNGV. The CDR3 is made up of 13 amino acids. V dropped 3 bases and J dropped 9 bases, with 12 bases sitting between them. DNA of the CDR3: TGTGCCAGCAGCTTGCGCCCGGAGAGTGAGCAGTTCTTC. It yields the protein CASSLRPESEQFF.

The chain joins TRBV9 to TRBJ1-1, with 7 bases matching TRBD1. Germline V gene lookup returns CDR1 SGDLS and CDR2 YYNGEE. CDR3 size: 15 residues. V shed 3 bases and J 7 bases; nucleotides not matched to a gene: 12. The CDR3 region is CASSADNRGPSEAFF. The CDR3 region has the DNA TGTGCCAGCAGCGCCGACAACAGGGGCCCCAGTGAAGCTTTCTTT.

This chain connects TRBV6-1 to TRBJ2-5; D perhaps matches TRBD2 (6 bases). The CDR3 consists of 15 residues. The germline gives CDR1 MNHNS, CDR2 SASEGT. Trimming took off 0 bases at V and 4 bases at J, with 12 bases between the two ends. CDR3 in DNA: TGTGCCAGCAGTGAAGCCGGGGGTATGCGAGAGACCCAGTACTTC. Translated, it gives CASSEAGGMRETQYF.

The chain couples TRBV7-3 to TRBJ2-3; D is undetermined. Trimming stripped 0 bases from V and 6 bases from J, with 10 bases between. CDR3 length: 14 amino acids. CDR1 SGHTA and CDR2 FQGTGA come from the germline V gene. CDR3 DNA: TGTGCCAGCAGCTTAACCACGGTCGGGGATACGCAGTATTTT. It translates to CASSLTTVGDTQYF.

This chain joins TRBV29-1 and TRBJ2-3; D is unclear. Trimming left V 4 bases short and J 4 bases short, with 9 bases between. The germline CDR1 and CDR2 sequences are SQVTM and ANQGSEA. The CDR3 runs to 12 residues. The CDR3 DNA sequence: TGCAGCGTTGGTGAGGTTTCAGATACGCAGTATTTT. As protein: CSVGEVSDTQYF.

V gene TRBV27 combines with J gene TRBJ1-1; perhaps TRBD1 as D (5 bases). V lost 9 bases and J 1 base, leaving 12 bases between the germline ends. The germline gives CDR1 MNHEY, CDR2 SMNVEV (reference sequence). The CDR3 loop spans 13 amino acids. The CDR3 protein is CAREGRENTEAFF. For the CDR3, the DNA is TGTGCCAGGGAGGGGAGGGAGAACACTGAAGCTTTCTTT.

The V call is TRBV5-6, the J call TRBJ1-6; D not certain. CDR1 is SGHDT, CDR2 YYEEEE, per germline. The CDR3 has 15 amino acids. Trimming cost V 4 bases and J 8 bases, with 16 bases left between them. The DNA for the CDR3 is TGTGCCAGCAGCCCCGAACCGACAAGCCATTCACCCCTCCACTTT. Translation: CASSPEPTSHSPLHF.

The V and J genes are TRBV18 and TRBJ2-1; 14 bases align to TRBD2. This CDR3 contains 16 residues. Trimming at V came to 7 bases and at J to 3 bases, leaving 5 bases not matched to a gene. The germline CDR1 and CDR2 sequences are KGHSH and LQKENI. The chain's CDR3 is CASWGLAGVLYNEQFF. CDR3 sequence (DNA): TGTGCCAGCTGGGGACTAGCGGGAGTTCTCTACAATGAGCAGTTCTTC. Full variable domain (remainder filled in from reference TRBV18 and TRBJ2-1): NAGVMQNPRHLVRRRGQEARLRCSPMKGHSHVYWYRQLPEEGLKFMVYLQKENIIDESGMPKERFSAEFPKEGPSILRIQQVVRGDSAAYFCASWGLAGVLYNEQFFGPGTRLTVL.

The V gene is TRBV28, the J gene TRBJ1-6, with 9 bases lining up with TRBD1. This CDR3 is 15 amino acids long. Germline V gene data show CDR1 as MDHEN and CDR2 as SYDVKM. V dropped 5 bases and J dropped 6; count of bases not matched to a gene: 5. The chain's CDR3 is CASSGQGQGNSPLHF. DNA for the CDR3: TGTGCCAGCAGTGGACAGGGGCAGGGTAATTCACCCCTCCACTTT.

Concerning this clone: Other DNA sequences in the same sample also yield this CDR3. The chain carries TRBV5-1 and TRBJ1-2; 9 bases line up with TRBD1. V gave up 3 bases and J gave up 4 bases; unmatched junction bases: 4. The CDR3 consists of 14 residues. Germline CDR1 and CDR2: SGHRS and YFSETQ. The CDR3 region is CASSSTGGGYGYTF. The CDR3 DNA follows: TGCGCCAGCAGCTCTACAGGGGGCGGCTATGGCTACACCTTC.

The J gene is TRBJ1-1, the V gene TRBV30, with 8 bases lining up with TRBD1. CDR1 GTSNPN and CDR2 SVGIG come from the germline V gene (reference sequence). The CDR3 is 13 amino acids. J was trimmed by 12 bases and V by 0 bases; bases with no gene match: 9. The CDR3 DNA sequence: TGTGCCTGGAGTGTACAGGGGGGTGGATTTCCTTTCTTT. It specifies CAWSVQGGGFPFF.

This clone was observed a few times. The chain is built from TRBV12-3 or TRBV12-4 and TRBJ1-1, with TRBD1 identical over 8 bases. The CDR3 runs 13 residues. V trimming: 4 bases; J trimming: 5 bases; junction bases outside the gene matches: 3. CDR3 amino acids: CASSWTGRTEAFF. The CDR3, as DNA: TGTGCCAGCAGTTGGACAGGGAGGACTGAAGCTTTCTTT.

J is TRBJ1-2 and V is TRBV6-1; possible D gene TRBD1, 6 bases. The germline gives CDR1 MNHNS, CDR2 SASEGT. This CDR3 is 13 amino acids long. Trimming cost V 2 bases and J 4 bases, with 8 bases left between them. This CDR3 is CASSESRGYGYTF. The CDR3, as DNA: TGTGCCAGCAGTGAATCCAGGGGCTATGGCTACACCTTC.

The genes are TRBV10-3 and TRBJ1-1; 11 bases match TRBD1. Germline V CDR1 and CDR2: ENHRY, SYGVKD. The V and J ends lost 6 bases and 3 bases, in that order; junction bases with no gene match: 6. CDR3 length: 15 residues. The CDR3 region has the DNA TGTGCCATCAGAGGGACAGGGGGAAGTGACACTGAAGCTTTCTTT. Translated, it gives CAIRGTGGSDTEAFF.

As regards this clone: The same CDR3 can be traced to other DNA sequences in this sample. The rearrangement uses TRBV7-2 and TRBJ2-3; 12 bases agree with TRBD2. Germline V CDR1 and CDR2: SGHTA, FQGNSA. V lost 5 bases and J lost 3; bases outside the gene matches: 6. CDR3 length: 16 residues. The CDR3 bases are TGTGCCAGCAGCCCGCTAGCGGGAGGGATTACAGATACGCAGTATTTT. It codes for CASSPLAGGITDTQYF. Variable domain in full (rest from reference TRBV7-2 and TRBJ2-3): GAGVSQSPSNKVTEKGKDVELRCDPISGHTALYWYRQSLGQGLEFLIYFQGNSAPDKSGLPSDRFSAERTGGSVSTLTIQRTQQEDSAVYLCASSPLAGGITDTQYFGPGTRLTVL.

The CDR3 spells CASSKVVRGSQQIYEQYF. The CDR3 coding sequence is TGTGCCAGCAGCAAGGTCGTTAGGGGGTCGCAACAGATATACGAGCAGTACTTC. V and J are TRBV21-1 and TRBJ2-7; no check of the table's D call, TRBD1, against the DNA was made. TRBV21-1 is listed as a pseudogene. The CDR3 extends over 18 amino acids.

V is TRBV10-3 and J is TRBJ1-1; D not certain. Germline V CDR1 and CDR2: ENHRY, SYGVKD. The V end was cut by 3 bases, the J end by 1 base, with 6 bases between. This CDR3 comprises 13 residues. The CDR3 nucleotides read TGTGCCATCAGTGATGTCAGGAACACTGAAGCTTTCTTT. Translated, it gives CAISDVRNTEAFF.

The chain has TRBV11-2 and TRBJ2-1, with 11 bases that match TRBD2. Germline V lookup: CDR1 SGHAT, CDR2 FQNNGV. The trim removed 0 bases at V and 6 bases at J, leaving 10 bases unmatched. This CDR3 is built from 18 residues. The CDR3 DNA sequence: TGTGCCAGCAGCTTAGAGGGACTAGCGGTGGCCGGGCTCAATGAGCAGTTCTTC. The encoded protein is CASSLEGLAVAGLNEQFF.

This chain joins TRBV29-1 and TRBJ2-1, with 8 bases lining up with TRBD2. Looked up from germline, CDR1 is SQVTM and CDR2 is ANQGSEA. J lost 3 bases, V lost 4 bases, and 5 bases had no gene match. This CDR3 is 14 amino acids long. CDR3 coding DNA: TGCAGCGTTGGAACTAGCGGAAACTACAATGAGCAGTTCTTC. Protein product: CSVGTSGNYNEQFF.